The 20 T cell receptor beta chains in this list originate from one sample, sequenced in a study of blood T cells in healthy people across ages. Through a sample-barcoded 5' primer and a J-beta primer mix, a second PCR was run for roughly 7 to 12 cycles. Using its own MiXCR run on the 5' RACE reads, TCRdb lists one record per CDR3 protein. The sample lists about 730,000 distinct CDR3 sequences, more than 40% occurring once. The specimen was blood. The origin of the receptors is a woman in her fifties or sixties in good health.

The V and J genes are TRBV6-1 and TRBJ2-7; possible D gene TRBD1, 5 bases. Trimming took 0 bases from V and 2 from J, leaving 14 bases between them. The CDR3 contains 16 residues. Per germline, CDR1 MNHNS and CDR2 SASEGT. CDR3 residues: CASSEAAGWGTYEQYF. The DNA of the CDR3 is TGTGCCAGCAGTGAAGCAGCAGGGTGGGGAACCTACGAGCAGTACTTC.

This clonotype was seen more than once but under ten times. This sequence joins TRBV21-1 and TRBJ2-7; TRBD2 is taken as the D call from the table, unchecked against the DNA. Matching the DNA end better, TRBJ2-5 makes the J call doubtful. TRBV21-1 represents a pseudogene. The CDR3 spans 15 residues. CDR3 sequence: CASSKKAGGQGTQYF. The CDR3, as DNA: TGTGCCAGCAGCAAAAAAGCGGGAGGCCAAGGGACCCAGTACTTC.

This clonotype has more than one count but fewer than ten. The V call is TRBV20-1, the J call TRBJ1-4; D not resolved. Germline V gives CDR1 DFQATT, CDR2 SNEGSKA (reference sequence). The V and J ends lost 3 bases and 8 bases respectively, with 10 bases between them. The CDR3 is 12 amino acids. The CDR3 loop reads CSASEGGEKLFF. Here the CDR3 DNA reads TGCAGTGCTAGTGAGGGTGGGGAAAAACTGTTTTTT.

The CDR3 here is CASSPGLLPYEQYF. CDR3 coding DNA: TGTGCCAGCAGCCCCGGACTATTACCCTACGAGCAGTACTTC. The chain links TRBV3-1 to TRBJ2-7; a weak D match, TRBD2 (6 bases). This CDR3 is built from 14 residues. CDR1 and CDR2 from the germline V gene are LGHDT and YNNKEL (reference sequence). V was cut by 4 bases and J by 2 bases, with 12 bases left in between.

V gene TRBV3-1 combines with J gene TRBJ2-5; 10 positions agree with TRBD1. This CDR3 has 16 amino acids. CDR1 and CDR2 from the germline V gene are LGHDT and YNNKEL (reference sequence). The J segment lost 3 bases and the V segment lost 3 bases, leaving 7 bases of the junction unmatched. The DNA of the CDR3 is TGTGCCAGCAGCCAGGTTGGACAGGGGGTAGAAGAGACCCAGTACTTC. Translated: CASSQVGQGVEETQYF.

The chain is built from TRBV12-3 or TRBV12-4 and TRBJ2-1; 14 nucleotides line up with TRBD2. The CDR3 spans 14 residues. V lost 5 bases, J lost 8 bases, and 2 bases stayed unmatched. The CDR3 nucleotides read TGTGCCAGCAGTCGGGGACTAGCGGGGGATGAGCAGTTCTTC. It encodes CASSRGLAGDEQFF.

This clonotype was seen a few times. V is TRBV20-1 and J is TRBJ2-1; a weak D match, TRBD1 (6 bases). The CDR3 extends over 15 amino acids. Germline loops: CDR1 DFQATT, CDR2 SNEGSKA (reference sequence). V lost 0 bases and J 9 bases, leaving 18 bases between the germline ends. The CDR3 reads CSARDAQGIRGEQFF. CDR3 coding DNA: TGCAGTGCTAGAGACGCTCAGGGGATTCGCGGTGAGCAGTTCTTC.

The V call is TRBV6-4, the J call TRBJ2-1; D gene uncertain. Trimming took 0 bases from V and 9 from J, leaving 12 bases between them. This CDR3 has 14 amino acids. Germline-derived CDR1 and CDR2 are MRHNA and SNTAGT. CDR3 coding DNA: TGTGCCAGCAGTGACTCGATAGGGTCGGGTGAGCAGTTCTTC. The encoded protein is CASSDSIGSGEQFF.

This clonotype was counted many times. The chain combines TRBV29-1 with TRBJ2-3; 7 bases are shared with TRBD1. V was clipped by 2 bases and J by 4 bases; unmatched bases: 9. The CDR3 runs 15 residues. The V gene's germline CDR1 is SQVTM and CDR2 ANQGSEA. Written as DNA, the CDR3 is TGCAGCGTTGAATACCAGGGACAGACCCCAGATACGCAGTATTTT. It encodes CSVEYQGQTPDTQYF.

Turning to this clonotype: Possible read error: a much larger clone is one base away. CDR3 sequence: CASSLNGISYEQYF. CDR3 DNA: TGTGCCAGCAGCTTAAACGGGATCTCCTACGAGCAGTACTTC. V is TRBV11-1 and J is TRBJ2-7; D is perhaps TRBD2 (5 bases). Between the trimmed V and J ends, which lost 2 bases and 0 bases, there was a span of 8 bases. CDR3 length equals 14 residues. Germline CDR1 and CDR2: SGHAT and FQDESV (reference sequence).

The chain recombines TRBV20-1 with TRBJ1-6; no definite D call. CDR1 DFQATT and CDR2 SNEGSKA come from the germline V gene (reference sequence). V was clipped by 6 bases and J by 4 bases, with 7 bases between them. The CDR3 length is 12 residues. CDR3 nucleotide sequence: TGCAGTGCGACTGATTATAATTCACCCCTCCACTTT. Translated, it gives CSATDYNSPLHF.

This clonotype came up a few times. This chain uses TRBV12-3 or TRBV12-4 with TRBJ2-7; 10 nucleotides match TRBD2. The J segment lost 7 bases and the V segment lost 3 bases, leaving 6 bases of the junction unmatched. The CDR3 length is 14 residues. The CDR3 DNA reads TGTGCCAGCAGTTTTACTAGCGGGGACAATGAGCAGTACTTC. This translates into CASSFTSGDNEQYF.

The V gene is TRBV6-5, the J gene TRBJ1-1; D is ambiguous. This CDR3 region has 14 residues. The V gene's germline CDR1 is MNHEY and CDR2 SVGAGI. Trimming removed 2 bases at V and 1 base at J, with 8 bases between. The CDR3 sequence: CASSYRPGNTEAFF. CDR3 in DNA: TGTGCCAGCAGTTACCGACCAGGGAACACTGAAGCTTTCTTT.

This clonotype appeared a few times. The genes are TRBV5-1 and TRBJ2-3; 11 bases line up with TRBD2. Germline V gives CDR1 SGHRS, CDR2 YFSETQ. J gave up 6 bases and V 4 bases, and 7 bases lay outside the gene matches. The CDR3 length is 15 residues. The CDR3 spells CASSVSGGASDTQYF. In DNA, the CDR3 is TGCGCCAGCAGCGTTAGCGGGGGGGCAAGTGATACGCAGTATTTT.

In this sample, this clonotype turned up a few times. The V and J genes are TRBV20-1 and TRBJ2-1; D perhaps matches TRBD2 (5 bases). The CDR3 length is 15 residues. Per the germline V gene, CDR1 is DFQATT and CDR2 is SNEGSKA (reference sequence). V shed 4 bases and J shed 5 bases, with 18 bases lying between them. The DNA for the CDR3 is TGCAGTGCTAACTCCCGGGCGAGCGGCCACAATGAGCAGTTCTTC. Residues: CSANSRASGHNEQFF.

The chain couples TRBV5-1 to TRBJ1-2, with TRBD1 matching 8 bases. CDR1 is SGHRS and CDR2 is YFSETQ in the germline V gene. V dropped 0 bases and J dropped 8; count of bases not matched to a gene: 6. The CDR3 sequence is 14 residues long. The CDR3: CASSLGAGGNGYTF. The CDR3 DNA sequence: TGCGCCAGCAGCTTGGGGGCAGGGGGCAACGGCTACACCTTC.

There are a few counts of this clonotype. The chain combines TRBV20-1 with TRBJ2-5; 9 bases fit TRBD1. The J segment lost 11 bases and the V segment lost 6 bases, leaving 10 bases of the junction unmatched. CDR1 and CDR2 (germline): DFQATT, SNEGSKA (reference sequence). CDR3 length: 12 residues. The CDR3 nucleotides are TGCAGTGCGGACAGGGGATTCGATGAGCAGTACTTC. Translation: CSADRGFDEQYF.

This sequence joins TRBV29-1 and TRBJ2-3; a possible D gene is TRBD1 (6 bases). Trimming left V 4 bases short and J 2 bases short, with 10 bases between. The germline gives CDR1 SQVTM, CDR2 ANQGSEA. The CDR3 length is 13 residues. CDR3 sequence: CSVGDTLTDTQYF. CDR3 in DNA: TGCAGCGTTGGGGACACGCTCACAGATACGCAGTATTTT.

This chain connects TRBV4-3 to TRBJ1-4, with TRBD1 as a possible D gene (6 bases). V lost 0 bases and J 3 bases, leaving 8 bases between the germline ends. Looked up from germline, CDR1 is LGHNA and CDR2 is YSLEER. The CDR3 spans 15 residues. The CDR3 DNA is TGCGCCAGCAGCCAAGATGAGGGGGCTAATGAAAAACTGTTTTTT. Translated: CASSQDEGANEKLFF.

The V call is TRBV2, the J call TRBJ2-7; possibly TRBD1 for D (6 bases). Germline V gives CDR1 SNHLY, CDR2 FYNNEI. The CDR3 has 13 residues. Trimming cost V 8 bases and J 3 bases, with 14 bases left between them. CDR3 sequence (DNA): TGTGCCAGCCTCGTGGGGGCGGGCTACGAGCAGTACTTC. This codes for CASLVGAGYEQYF. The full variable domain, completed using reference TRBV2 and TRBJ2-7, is EPEVTQTPSHQVTQMGQEVILRCVPISNHLYFYWYRQILGQKVEFLVSFYNNEISEKSEIFDDQFSVERPDGSNFTLKIRSTKLEDSAMYFCASLVGAGYEQYFGPGTRLTVT.